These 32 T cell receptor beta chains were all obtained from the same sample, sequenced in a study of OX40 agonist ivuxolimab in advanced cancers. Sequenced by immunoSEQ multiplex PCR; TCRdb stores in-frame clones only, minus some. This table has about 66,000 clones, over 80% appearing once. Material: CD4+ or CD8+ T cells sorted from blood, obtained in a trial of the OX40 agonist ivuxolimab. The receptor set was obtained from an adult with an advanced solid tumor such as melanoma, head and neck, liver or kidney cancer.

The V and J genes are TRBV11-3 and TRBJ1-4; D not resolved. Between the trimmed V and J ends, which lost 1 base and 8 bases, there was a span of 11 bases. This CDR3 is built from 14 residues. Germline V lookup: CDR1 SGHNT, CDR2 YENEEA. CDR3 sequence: CASSLGSIGEKLFF. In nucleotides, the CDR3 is TGTGCCAGCAGCTTAGGCTCCATAGGGGAAAAACTGTTTTTT.

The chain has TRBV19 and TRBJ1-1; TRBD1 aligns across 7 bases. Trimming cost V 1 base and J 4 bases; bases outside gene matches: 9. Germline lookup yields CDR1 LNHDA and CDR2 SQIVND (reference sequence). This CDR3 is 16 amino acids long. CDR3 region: CASSIVGGAGVTEAFF. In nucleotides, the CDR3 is TGTGCCAGTAGTATAGTAGGGGGCGCCGGAGTCACTGAAGCTTTCTTT.

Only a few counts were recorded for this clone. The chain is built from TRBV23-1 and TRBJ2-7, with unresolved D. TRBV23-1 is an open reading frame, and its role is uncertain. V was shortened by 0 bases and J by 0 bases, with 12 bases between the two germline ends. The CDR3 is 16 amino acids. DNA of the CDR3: TGCGCCAGCAGTCAATCGCCGGCCAGAAGCTCCTACGAGCAGTACTTC. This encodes CASSQSPARSSYEQYF.

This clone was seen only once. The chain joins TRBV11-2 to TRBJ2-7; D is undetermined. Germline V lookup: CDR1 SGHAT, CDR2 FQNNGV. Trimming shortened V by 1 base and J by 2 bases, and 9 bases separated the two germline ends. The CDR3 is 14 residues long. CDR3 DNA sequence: TGTGCCAGCAGCTTAGCCTCCCTTCCCTACGAGCAGTACTTC. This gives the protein CASSLASLPYEQYF. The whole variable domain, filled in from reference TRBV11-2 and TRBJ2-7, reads EAGVAQSPRYKIIEKRQSVAFWCNPISGHATLYWYQQILGQGPKLLIQFQNNGVVDDSQLPKDRFSAERLKGVDSTLKIQPAKLEDSAVYLCASSLASLPYEQYFGPGTRLTVT.

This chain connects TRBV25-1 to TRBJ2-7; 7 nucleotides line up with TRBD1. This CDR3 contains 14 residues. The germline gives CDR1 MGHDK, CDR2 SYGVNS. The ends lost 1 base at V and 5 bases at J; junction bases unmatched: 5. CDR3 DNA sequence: TGTGCCAGCAGTGAATTTAAGGGGACAGACGAGCAGTACTTC. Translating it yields CASSEFKGTDEQYF.

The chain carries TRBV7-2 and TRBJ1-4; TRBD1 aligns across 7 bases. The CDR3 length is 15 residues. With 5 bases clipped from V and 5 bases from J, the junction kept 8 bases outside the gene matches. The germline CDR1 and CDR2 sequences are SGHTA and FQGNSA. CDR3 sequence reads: CASSRQQGSNEKLFF. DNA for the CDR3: TGTGCCAGCAGCCGCCAACAGGGGTCCAATGAAAAACTGTTTTTT. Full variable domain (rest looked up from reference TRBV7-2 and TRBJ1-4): GAGVSQSPSNKVTEKGKDVELRCDPISGHTALYWYRQSLGQGLEFLIYFQGNSAPDKSGLPSDRFSAERTGGSVSTLTIQRTQQEDSAVYLCASSRQQGSNEKLFFGSGTQLSVL.

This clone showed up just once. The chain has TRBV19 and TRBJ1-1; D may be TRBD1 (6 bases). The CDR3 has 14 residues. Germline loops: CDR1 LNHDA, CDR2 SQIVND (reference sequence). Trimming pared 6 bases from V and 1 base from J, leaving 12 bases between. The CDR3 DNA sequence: TGTGCCAGTAGGGTGACAGGCCCGAACACTGAAGCTTTCTTT. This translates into CASRVTGPNTEAFF.

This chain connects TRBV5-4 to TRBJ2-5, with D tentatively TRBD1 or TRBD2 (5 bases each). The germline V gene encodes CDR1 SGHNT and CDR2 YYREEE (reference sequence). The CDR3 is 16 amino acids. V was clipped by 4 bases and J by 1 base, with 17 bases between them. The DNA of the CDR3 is TGTGCCAGCAGCCCAGGACGGGGCGGAGTCCAAGAGACCCAGTACTTC. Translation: CASSPGRGGVQETQYF.

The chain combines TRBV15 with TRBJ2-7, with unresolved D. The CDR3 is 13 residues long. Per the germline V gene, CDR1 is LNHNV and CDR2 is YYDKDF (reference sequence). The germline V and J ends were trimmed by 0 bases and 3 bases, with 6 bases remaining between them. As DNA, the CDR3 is TGTGCCACCAGCAGAGATTGGCACTACGAGCAGTACTTC. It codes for CATSRDWHYEQYF.

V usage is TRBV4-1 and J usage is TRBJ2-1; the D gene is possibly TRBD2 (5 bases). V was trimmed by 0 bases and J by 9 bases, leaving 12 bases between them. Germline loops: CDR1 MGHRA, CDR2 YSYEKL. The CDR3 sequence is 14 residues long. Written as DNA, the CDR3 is TGCGCCAGCAGCCAAGATCCCGGACTTAGTGAGCAGTTCTTC. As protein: CASSQDPGLSEQFF.

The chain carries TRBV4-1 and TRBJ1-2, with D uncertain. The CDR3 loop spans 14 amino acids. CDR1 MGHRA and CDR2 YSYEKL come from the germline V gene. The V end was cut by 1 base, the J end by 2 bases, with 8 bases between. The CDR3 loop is CASSQVTWNYGYTF. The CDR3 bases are TGCGCCAGCAGCCAAGTGACCTGGAACTATGGCTACACCTTC.

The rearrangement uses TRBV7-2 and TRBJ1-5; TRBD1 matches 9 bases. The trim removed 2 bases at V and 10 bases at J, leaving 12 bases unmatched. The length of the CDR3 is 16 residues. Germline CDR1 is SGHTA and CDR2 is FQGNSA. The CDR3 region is CASSLSAQGATEPQHF. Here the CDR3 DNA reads TGTGCCAGCAGCTTATCGGCACAGGGGGCGACCGAACCCCAGCATTTT.

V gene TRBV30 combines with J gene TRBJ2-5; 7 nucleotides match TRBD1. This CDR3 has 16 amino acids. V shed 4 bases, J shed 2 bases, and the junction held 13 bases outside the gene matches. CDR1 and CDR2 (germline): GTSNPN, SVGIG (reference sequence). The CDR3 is CAWTLGGQAEQETQYF. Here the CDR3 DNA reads TGTGCCTGGACTCTTGGCGGACAGGCCGAACAAGAGACCCAGTACTTC. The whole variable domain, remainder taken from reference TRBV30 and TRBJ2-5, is SQTIHQWPATLVQPVGSPLSLECTVEGTSNPNLYWYRQAAGRGLQLLFYSVGIGQISSEVPQNLSASRPQDRQFILSSKKLLLSDSGFYLCAWTLGGQAEQETQYFGPGTRLLVL.

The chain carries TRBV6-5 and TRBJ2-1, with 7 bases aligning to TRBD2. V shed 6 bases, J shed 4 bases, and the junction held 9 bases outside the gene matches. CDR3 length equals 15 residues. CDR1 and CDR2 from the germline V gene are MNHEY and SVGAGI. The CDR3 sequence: CASRFIAGRYNEQFF. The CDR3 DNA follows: TGTGCCAGCAGATTCATAGCGGGCAGATACAATGAGCAGTTCTTC.

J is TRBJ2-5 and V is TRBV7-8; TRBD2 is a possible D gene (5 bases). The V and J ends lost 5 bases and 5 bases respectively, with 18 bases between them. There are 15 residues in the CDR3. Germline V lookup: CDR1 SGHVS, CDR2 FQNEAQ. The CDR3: CASSARGPSGETQYF. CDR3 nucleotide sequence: TGTGCCAGCAGCGCCAGAGGGCCCTCGGGGGAGACCCAGTACTTC.

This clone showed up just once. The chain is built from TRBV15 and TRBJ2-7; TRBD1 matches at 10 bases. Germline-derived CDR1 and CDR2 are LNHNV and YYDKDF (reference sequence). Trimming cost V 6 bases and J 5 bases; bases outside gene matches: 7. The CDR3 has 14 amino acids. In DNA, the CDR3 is TGTGCCACCAGTGTCGACAGGGGGCGTAACGAGCAGTACTTC. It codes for CATSVDRGRNEQYF.

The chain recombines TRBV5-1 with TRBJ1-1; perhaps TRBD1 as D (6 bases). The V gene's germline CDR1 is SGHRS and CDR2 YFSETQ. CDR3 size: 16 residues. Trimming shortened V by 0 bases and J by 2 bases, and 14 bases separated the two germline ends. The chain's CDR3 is CASSLETGRKNTEAFF. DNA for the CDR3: TGCGCCAGCAGCTTGGAGACAGGACGAAAAAACACTGAAGCTTTCTTT.

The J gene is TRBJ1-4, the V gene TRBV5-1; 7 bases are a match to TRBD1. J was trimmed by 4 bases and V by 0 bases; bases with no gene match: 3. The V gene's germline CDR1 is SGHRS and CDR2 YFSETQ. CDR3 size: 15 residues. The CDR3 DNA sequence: TGCGCCAGCAGCTTGGCCGGGACAGATAATGAAAAACTGTTTTTT. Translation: CASSLAGTDNEKLFF.

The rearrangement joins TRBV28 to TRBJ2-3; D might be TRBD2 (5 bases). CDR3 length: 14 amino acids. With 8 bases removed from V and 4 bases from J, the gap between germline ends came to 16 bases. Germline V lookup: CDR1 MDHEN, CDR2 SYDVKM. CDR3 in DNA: TGTGCCAGCCGGGATTTTGCTTTCTCAGATACGCAGTATTTT. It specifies CASRDFAFSDTQYF.

The CDR3: CASSPLSAEYGYTF. For the CDR3, the DNA is TGCGCCAGCAGCCCCCTGTCGGCAGAGTATGGCTACACCTTC. This chain links TRBV4-1 with TRBJ1-2; no firm D call. This CDR3 is built from 14 residues. Trimming took off 4 bases at V and 5 bases at J, with 14 bases between the two ends. Germline CDR1 reads MGHRA; CDR2 reads YSYEKL.

The CDR3 loop is CASSRLSGANTGELFF. The CDR3 nucleotides are TGTGCCAGCAGCCGACTTAGCGGGGCGAACACCGGGGAGCTGTTTTTT. The chain recombines TRBV7-2 with TRBJ2-2; 8 nucleotides agree with TRBD2. The V segment lost 5 bases and the J segment 0 bases; nucleotides outside the gene matches: 5. This CDR3 region has 16 residues. The V gene's germline CDR1 is SGHTA and CDR2 FQGNSA.

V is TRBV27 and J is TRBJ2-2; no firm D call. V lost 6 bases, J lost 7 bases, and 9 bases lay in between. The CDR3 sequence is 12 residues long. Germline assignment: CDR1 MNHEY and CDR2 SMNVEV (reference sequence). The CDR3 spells CASSLSLGELFF. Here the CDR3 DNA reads TGTGCCAGCAGCCTATCCCTCGGGGAGCTGTTTTTT.

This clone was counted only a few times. This CDR3 is CATSRPEGGGYTF. The CDR3 DNA follows: TGTGCCACCAGCAGACCCGAGGGAGGGGGCTACACCTTC. The genes are TRBV15 and TRBJ1-2; the D is unclear. Trimming shortened V by 2 bases and J by 8 bases, and 12 bases separated the two germline ends. The CDR3 is made up of 13 amino acids. The germline V gene has CDR1 LNHNV and CDR2 YYDKDF (reference sequence).

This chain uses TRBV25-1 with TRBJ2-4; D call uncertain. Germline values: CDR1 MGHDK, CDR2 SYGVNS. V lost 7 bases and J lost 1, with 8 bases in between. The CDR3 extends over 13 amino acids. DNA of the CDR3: TGTGCCAGCAAGGGTGCTGCCAAAAACATTCAGTACTTC. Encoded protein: CASKGAAKNIQYF.

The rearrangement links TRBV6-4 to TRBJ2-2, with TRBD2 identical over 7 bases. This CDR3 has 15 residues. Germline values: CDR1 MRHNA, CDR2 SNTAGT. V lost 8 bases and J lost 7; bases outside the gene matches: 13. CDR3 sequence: CASEIEAGRSGELFF. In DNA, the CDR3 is TGTGCCAGCGAAATAGAGGCCGGGAGGAGCGGGGAGCTGTTTTTT.

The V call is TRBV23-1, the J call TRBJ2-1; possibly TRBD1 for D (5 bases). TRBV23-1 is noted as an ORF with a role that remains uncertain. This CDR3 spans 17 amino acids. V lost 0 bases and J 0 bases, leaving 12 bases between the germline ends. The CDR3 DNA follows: TGCGCCAGCAGTCAATCCGGCCACAGGAGCTCCTACAATGAGCAGTTCTTC. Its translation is CASSQSGHRSSYNEQFF.

The CDR3 DNA reads TGTGCCAGCAGCGGCTGGGCTAGCGGGAGGACTTGGTCCTACAATGAGCAGTTCTTC. This translates into CASSGWASGRTWSYNEQFF. The chain combines TRBV5-6 with TRBJ2-1, with TRBD2 matching over 11 bases. The CDR3 contains 19 residues. V gave up 4 bases and J gave up 1 base; unmatched junction bases: 13. Germline loops: CDR1 SGHDT, CDR2 YYEEEE.

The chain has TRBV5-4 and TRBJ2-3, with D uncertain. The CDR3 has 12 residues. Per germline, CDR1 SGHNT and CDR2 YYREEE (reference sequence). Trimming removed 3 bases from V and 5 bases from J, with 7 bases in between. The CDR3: CASSSSLDTQYF. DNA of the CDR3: TGTGCCAGCAGCTCCAGTCTAGATACGCAGTATTTT.

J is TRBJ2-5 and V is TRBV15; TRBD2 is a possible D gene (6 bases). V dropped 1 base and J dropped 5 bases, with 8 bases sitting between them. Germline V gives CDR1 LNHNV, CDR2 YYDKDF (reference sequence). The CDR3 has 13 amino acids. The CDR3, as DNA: TGTGCCACCAGCAGAGGTCGGGGGGAGACCCAGTACTTC. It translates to CATSRGRGETQYF.

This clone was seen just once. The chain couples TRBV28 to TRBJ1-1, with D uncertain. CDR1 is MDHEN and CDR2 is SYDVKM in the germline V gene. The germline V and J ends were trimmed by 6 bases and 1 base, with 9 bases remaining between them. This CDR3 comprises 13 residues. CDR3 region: CASSVPPNTEAFF. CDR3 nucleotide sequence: TGTGCCAGCAGCGTCCCGCCGAACACTGAAGCTTTCTTT.

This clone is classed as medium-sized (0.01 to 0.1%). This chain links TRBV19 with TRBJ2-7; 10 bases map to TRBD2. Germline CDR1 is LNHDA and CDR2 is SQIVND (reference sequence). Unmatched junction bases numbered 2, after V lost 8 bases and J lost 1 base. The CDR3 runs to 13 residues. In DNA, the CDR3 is TGTGCCAGTGGGACTAGCGCTTCCTACGAGCAGTACTTC. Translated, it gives CASGTSASYEQYF.

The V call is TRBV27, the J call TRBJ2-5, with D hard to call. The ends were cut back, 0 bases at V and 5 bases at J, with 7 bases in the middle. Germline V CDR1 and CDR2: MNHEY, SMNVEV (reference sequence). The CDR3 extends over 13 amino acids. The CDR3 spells CASSLSSWETQYF. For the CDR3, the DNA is TGTGCCAGCAGTTTATCCTCATGGGAGACCCAGTACTTC.